Sequencing of this TCR beta chain was carried out in a study of blood T cell repertoires in COVID-19 (dated by TCRdb to about 2020). With regard to the full study: Samples from collaborators originated in the United States, Italy and Spain and spanned both the acute and convalescent phases of COVID-19. Deeply sampled blood TCRbeta repertoires from subjects exposed to, actively infected with, or recovered from COVID-19 were included in the dataset. Where available, HLA class I and class II types were taken from metadata supplied by the sample provider and were not determined by assay-based typing. The material from the prospective study consisted of cDNA or gDNA derived from T cells, B-cell-depleted T cells, or PBMCs. Nearly every sample came with metadata listing a de-identified subject ID, COVID-19 status, age in years and sex. Samples were obtained from the ongoing ImmuneRACE study (first 160 participants) and from 1,254 subjects provided by 6 global collaborators. The repertoires were made available in a free public database intended to serve as a resource for research on the immune response to SARS-CoV-2.

Each collaborating institution followed its own protocols to collect whole blood in K2EDTA tubes. For TCRbeta analysis, collaborator samples were shipped as frozen whole blood, as isolated PBMCs, or as DNA extracted from either sample type. The cysteine opens and the phenylalanine closes a CDR3 of 16 amino acids. Only the CDR3 region is kept as DNA, spanning 48 bases read in frame from base 1. CDR1 SGHRS and CDR2 YFSETQ were looked up in the germline V gene. Germline trimming amounts to 2 bases on V and 5 bases on J, with 7 as the count of junction bases outside the gene matches. Concerning this clone itself: Its target antigen remains unknown. Per-base qualities were not stored, and no clone one base away is much larger.

TCRbeta CDR3 regions were amplified from genomic DNA using the immunoSEQ Assay, a bias-controlled multiplex PCR. Per the authors' processing: The number of nucleated cells in each sample was estimated from the amplification of reference gene primers within the assay. Sequence reads were collapsed and filtered to measure the absolute abundance of every unique TCRbeta CDR3 rearrangement. For each sample, productive Simpson clonality was calculated by taking the square root of Simpson's diversity index across productive rearrangements. Sourced from immuneACCESS, this table was stored by TCRdb with only in-frame sequences that have V and J called. A share of the clones is absent; for the studies checked, an unresolved V gene accounts for under half, and the remainder has no known explanation. V, J and clone size were drawn from that table, and D and trimming were deduced from the DNA. The sample profile shows some 150,000 clones; roughly 87% of them were found once. The top ten clones comprise 1.5% to 2% of the sample.

Overall study outcomes, separate from this receptor: Clinical and demographic metadata were provided uncurated, with the amount varying by source and participant.

This TCR derives from a human donor in a cohort sampled during active COVID-19. The material sequenced was peripheral blood. The sequence joins TRBV5-1 to TRBJ2-2; 9 central nucleotides agree with TRBD1. The CDR3 here reads CASSLSLGQGTGELFF. The sequence in DNA is TGCGCCAGCAGCTTATCTTTGGGACAGGGAACCGGGGAGCTGTTTTTT.